This T cell receptor (beta chain) was recorded in a study of cytomegalovirus exposure and HLA in healthy donors. Produced via immunoSEQ multiplex PCR; TCRdb's table is partial and in-frame only. The data show tens of thousands of clones, roughly 94% seen once. The sample holds a few counts of this clone. Its antigen is undetermined. With 4 bases clipped from V and 4 bases from J, the junction kept 7 bases outside the gene matches. The CDR3 sequence is 14 residues long. CDR1 is KGHSH and CDR2 is LQKENI in the germline V gene. The study, taken as a whole, reports: Under in vitro conditions, three CMV-associated chains were confirmed as specific for CMV antigens.

Separate from the roughly 700-subject first cohort, the approximately 120-subject validation cohort was the one that the donors belonged to. V usage is TRBV18 and J usage is TRBJ2-7, with 7 bases identical to TRBD1. The sequencing input was PBMCs. The clonotype was recovered from a woman aged 18-29 years in good health and CMV-seropositive. The CDR3 loop is CASSLDRASYEQYF. The CDR3 DNA sequence: TGTGCCAGCTCACTCGACAGGGCCTCGTACGAGCAGTACTTC.